Detailed here is one TCR beta chain. Germline values: CDR1 MNHEY, CDR2 SVGAGI. The V gene lost 10 bases and the J gene lost 5 bases, with 12 bases spanning the gap. CDR3 length: 11 residues. Method: immunoSEQ multiplex PCR; TCRdb's copy keeps in-frame clones and lacks some. Seen here are about 190,000 clones, over 75% observed once, and the top ten hold 6.2%. The source of the sample is a study of blood T cell repertoires in COVID-19. Study details: Samples taken during acute and convalescent COVID-19 were collected in the United States, Italy and Spain.

The receptor was isolated from a woman in her thirties or forties who had recovered from COVID-19. The sequenced material came from peripheral blood. The chain uses TRBV6-5 and TRBJ2-7; the D gene is possibly TRBD1 (5 bases). The CDR3 DNA follows: TGTGCCACCCCAGGGATCCACGAGCAGTACTTC. Protein: CATPGIHEQYF.